Below, one T cell receptor (beta chain) is given with its context. The data were obtained in a study of cytomegalovirus exposure and HLA in healthy donors. PCR employed 60 Vbeta and 13 Jbeta primers. TCRdb keeps only in-frame clones here, not all; method: immunoSEQ multiplex PCR. The table lists roughly 73,000 clones, roughly 83% of them singletons. The ends lost 0 bases at V and 8 bases at J; junction bases unmatched: 3. Germline V lookup: CDR1 SGHRS, CDR2 YFSETQ. The CDR3 is 14 amino acids. This clonotype was obtained from a woman in her forties or fifties in good health and CMV-seronegative. V usage is TRBV5-1 and J usage is TRBJ2-1; the match to TRBD2 covers 9 bases. The sample comprised PBMCs. In DNA form, the CDR3 reads TGCGCCAGCAGCTTGGGACGGACTAGCGATGAGCAGTTCTTC. This gives the protein CASSLGRTSDEQFF.